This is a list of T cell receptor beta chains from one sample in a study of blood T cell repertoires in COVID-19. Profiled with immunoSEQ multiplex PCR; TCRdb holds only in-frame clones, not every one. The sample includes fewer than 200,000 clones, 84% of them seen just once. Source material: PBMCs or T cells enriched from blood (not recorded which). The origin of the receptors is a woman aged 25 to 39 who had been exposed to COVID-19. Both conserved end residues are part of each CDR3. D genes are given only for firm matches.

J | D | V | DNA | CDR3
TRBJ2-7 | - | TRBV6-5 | TGTGCCAGCAGTACATTGGCGAGGGTGGACGAGCAGTACTTC | CASSTLARVDEQYF
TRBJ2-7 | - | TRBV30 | TGTGCCTGGCATCCGAGCTCCTACGAGCAGTACTTC | CAWHPSSYEQYF
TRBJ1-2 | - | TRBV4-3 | TGCGCCAGCAGCCAAGGCCACGGCTATGGCTACACCTTC | CASSQGHGYGYTF
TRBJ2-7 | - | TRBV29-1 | TGCAGCGTTGCGCTCGGACAGACCTACGAGCAGTACTTC | CSVALGQTYEQYF
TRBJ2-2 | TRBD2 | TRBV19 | TGTGCCAGTAGTAGCCCAAGACTAGCGGGGGCCACCGGGGAGCTGTTTTTT | CASSSPRLAGATGELFF
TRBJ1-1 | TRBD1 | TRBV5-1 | TGCGCCAGCAGCCTCGGACAGGGGATTTTAAACACTGAAGCTTTCTTT | CASSLGQGILNTEAFF
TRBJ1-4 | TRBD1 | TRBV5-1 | TGCGCCAGCAGCTTGCGGACAGGAAATGAAAAACTGTTTTTT | CASSLRTGNEKLFF
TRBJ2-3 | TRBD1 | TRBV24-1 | TGTGCCACCAGTGAGAGGGGGCGGGATACGCAGTATTTT | CATSERGRDTQYF
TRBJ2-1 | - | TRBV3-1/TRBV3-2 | TGTGCCAGCAGCCAAAGCAGGGGAGAGCAGTTCTTC | CASSQSRGEQFF
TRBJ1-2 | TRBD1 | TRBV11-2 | TGTGCCAGCAGCATTGACAGGGACAGCTATGGCTACACCTTC | CASSIDRDSYGYTF
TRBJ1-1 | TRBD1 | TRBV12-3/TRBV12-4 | TGTGCCAGCAGTTGGGACAGCATAACTGAAGCTTTCTTT | CASSWDSITEAFF